Sequencing of this TCR delta chain was carried out in a study of γδ T cells in repeated Plasmodium falciparum infection. The CDR3 is 25 amino acids. The germline V gene has CDR1 TSWWSYY and CDR2 QGS. Germline trimming cut 1 base from V and 3 bases from J; bases unmatched to any gene: 32. Gammadelta T cells were flow-sorted from PBMC into Vgamma9/Vdelta2+ and Vdelta2-negative populations for bulk analysis. This clone has ten or more counts. This DNA translates differently at residue 7 from the TCRdb protein, which is that of a much larger clone; a read error is likely, and the protein shown is the DNA's own translation. TCRdb re-called the multiplex PCR reads through CATT. The data hold 55,000 to 70,000 delta-chain clones, with approximately 1.7% observed a single time.

The V and J genes are TRDV1 and TRDJ1; 10 positions agree with TRDD3. Sequenced input: gamma-delta T cells from blood. The sequence was obtained from a pool of human donors (malaria-infected and uninfected, not separated). The CDR3: CALGEPPWRAPADRVLGDTSDKLIF. The CDR3 DNA reads as TGTGCTCTTGGGGAACCCCCTTGGCGAGCCCCTGCGGACAGAGTTTTGGGGGATACATCCGATAAACTCATCTTT.